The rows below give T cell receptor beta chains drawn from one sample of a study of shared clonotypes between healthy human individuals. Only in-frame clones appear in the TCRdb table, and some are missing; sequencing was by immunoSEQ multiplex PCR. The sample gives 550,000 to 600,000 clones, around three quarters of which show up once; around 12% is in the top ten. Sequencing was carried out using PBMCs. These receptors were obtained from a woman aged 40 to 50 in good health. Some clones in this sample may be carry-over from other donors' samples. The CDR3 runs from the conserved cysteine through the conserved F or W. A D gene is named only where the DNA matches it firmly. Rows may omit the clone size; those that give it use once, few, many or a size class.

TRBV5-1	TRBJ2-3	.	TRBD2	CASSLGLAGVLNRADTQYF	TGCGCCAGCAGCTTAGGACTAGCGGGAGTCTTGAATCGCGCAGATACGCAGTATTTT
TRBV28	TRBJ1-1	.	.	CASRGGGHPNTEAFF	TGTGCCAGCAGAGGGGGGGGACATCCGAACACTGAAGCTTTCTTT
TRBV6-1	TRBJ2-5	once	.	CASSSEGASETQYF	TGTGCCAGCAGTTCTGAGGGAGCGTCGGAGACCCAGTACTTC
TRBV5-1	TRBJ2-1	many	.	CASSLGSDYNEQFF	TGCGCCAGCAGCCTGGGTTCTGACTACAATGAGCAGTTCTTC
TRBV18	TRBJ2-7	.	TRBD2	CASSPPHRTSGRAYEQYF	TGTGCCAGCTCACCACCTCACAGGACTAGCGGGAGGGCCTACGAGCAGTACTTC
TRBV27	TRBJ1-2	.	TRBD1	CAPRQRGTGGRYGYTF	TGTGCCCCACGACAAAGGGGGACAGGGGGCCGCTATGGCTACACCTTC
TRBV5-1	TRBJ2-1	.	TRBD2	CASSSAPSGRAYNEQFF	TGCGCCAGCAGCTCGGCGCCTAGCGGGAGAGCCTACAATGAGCAGTTCTTC
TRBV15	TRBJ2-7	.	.	CATSLQGDSYEQYF	TGTGCCACCAGCTTACAGGGAGACTCCTACGAGCAGTACTTC
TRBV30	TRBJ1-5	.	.	CAWSHDRNQPQHF	TGTGCCTGGAGCCACGACAGAAATCAGCCCCAGCATTTT
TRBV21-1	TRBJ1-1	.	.	CASSAGSGTEAFF	TGTGCCAGCAGCGCAGGGTCGGGCACTGAAGCTTTCTTT
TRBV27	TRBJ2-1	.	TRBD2	CASSRLAGVSNEQFF	TGTGCCAGCAGCCGGCTAGCGGGAGTATCCAATGAGCAGTTCTTC
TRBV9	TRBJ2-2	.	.	CASSGRSNTGELFF	TGTGCCAGCAGTGGCAGGTCAAACACCGGGGAGCTGTTTTTT